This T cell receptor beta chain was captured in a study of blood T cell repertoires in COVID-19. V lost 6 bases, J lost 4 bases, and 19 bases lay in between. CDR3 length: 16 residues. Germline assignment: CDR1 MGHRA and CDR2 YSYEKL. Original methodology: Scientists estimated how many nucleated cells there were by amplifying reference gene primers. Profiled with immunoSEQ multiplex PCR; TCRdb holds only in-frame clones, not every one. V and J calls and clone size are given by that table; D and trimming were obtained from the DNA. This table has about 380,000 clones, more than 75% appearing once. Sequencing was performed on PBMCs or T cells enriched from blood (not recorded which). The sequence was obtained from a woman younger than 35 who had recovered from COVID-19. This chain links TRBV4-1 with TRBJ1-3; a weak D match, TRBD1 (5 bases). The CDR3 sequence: CASSLDSVRTGNTIYF. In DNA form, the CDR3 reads TGCGCCAGCAGTCTTGACAGCGTCCGTACCGGAAACACCATATATTTT.